These T cell receptor beta chains were read from a single sample in a study of CD8 T cells in ankylosing spondylitis. TCRdb called the 5' RACE reads again in MiXCR, with one record for every CDR3 protein. The data show 500,000 or so distinct CDR3 sequences, about 5.7% seen once. Sequencing used blood, either unsorted or a sorted T cell fraction (not recorded which). These receptors came from a male donor with ankylosing spondylitis. CDR3s include the opening cysteine and the closing phenylalanine or tryptophan. A D gene is named only where the DNA matches it firmly. Clone size, where shown, is once, few, many, or a class for clones that have expanded.

CDR3 length,V gene,J gene,clone size,D gene,CDR3 protein,CDR3 DNA
15,TRBV5-1,TRBJ1-2,many,-,CASSLVAGGLWGYTF,TGCGCCAGCAGCTTGGTAGCAGGAGGGCTATGGGGCTACACCTTC
15,TRBV5-6,TRBJ2-2,many,TRBD2,CASSSLAGHTGELFF,TGTGCCAGCAGCTCATTAGCGGGACACACCGGGGAGCTGTTTTTT
17,TRBV29-1,TRBJ2-1,many,-,CSVEYVVARDFYNEQFF,TGCAGCGTTGAATATGTTGTAGCTCGTGACTTCTACAATGAGCAGTTCTTC
17,TRBV4-3,TRBJ2-3,many,TRBD2,CASSQEGSSGRTDTQYF,TGCGCCAGCAGCCAAGAGGGGTCTAGCGGCCGTACAGATACGCAGTATTTT
14,TRBV12-3/TRBV12-4,TRBJ2-3,many,-,CASRQFRESDTQYF,TGTGCCAGCAGGCAGTTTAGGGAATCGGATACGCAGTATTTT
13,TRBV5-1,TRBJ2-3,many,-,CASSNSYRDTQYF,TGCGCCAGCAGTAACAGCTACCGAGATACGCAGTATTTT
14,TRBV12-3/TRBV12-4,TRBJ1-2,many,-,CASSSAGDSYGYTF,TGTGCCAGCAGCTCTGCAGGGGATTCCTATGGCTACACCTTC
14,TRBV7-6,TRBJ1-6,many,-,CASSMTGRGSPLHF,TGTGCCAGCAGCATGACAGGAAGGGGCTCACCCCTCCACTTT
17,TRBV28,TRBJ2-1,few,TRBD2,CASSSAGTSGPYNEQFF,TGTGCCAGCAGTTCCGCGGGGACTAGCGGGCCCTACAATGAGCAGTTCTTC
16,TRBV20-1,TRBJ1-2,many,TRBD1,CSARDWDSPFYYGYTF,TGCAGTGCTAGGGACTGGGACAGTCCCTTCTACTATGGCTACACCTTC
14,TRBV7-2,TRBJ2-2,many,-,CASRFALNTGELFF,TGTGCCAGCAGGTTCGCCCTGAACACCGGGGAGCTGTTTTTT
12,TRBV5-1,TRBJ2-1,many,-,CASSYDRNEQFF,TGCGCCAGCAGCTACGACAGAAATGAGCAGTTCTTC
15,TRBV6-5,TRBJ2-1,many,-,CASSYLHGTGKEQFF,TGTGCCAGCAGTTACCTACACGGGACGGGAAAAGAGCAGTTCTTC
15,TRBV18,TRBJ2-7,few,TRBD2,CASSPTPAGRNEQYF,TGTGCCAGCTCACCAACCCCAGCGGGGCGGAACGAGCAGTACTTC
16,TRBV24-1,TRBJ1-4,many,-,CATSGKAGGDNEKLFF,TGTGCCACCAGTGGAAAAGCCGGCGGGGATAATGAAAAACTGTTTTTT
20,TRBV5-1,TRBJ2-2,few,TRBD2,CASSSIEPSGQLTNTGELFF,TGCGCCAGCAGCTCTATTGAGCCTAGCGGGCAGCTGACGAACACCGGGGAGCTGTTTTTT
12,TRBV12-3/TRBV12-4,TRBJ2-5,many,-,CASSLFSETQYF,TGTGCCAGCAGTTTATTCTCCGAGACCCAGTACTTC
16,TRBV12-3/TRBV12-4,TRBJ2-2,few,TRBD1,CASNELGQPNTGELFF,TGTGCCAGCAACGAATTGGGACAGCCCAACACCGGGGAGCTGTTTTTT
14,TRBV18,TRBJ2-3,-,-,CASSPQSGTDTQYF,TGTGCCAGCTCACCACAGTCTGGAACAGATACGCAGTATTTT
16,TRBV6-2/TRBV6-3,TRBJ2-7,many,-,CASSFNPGLSAYEQYF,TGTGCCAGCAGTTTCAATCCTGGACTATCCGCCTACGAGCAGTACTTC
15,TRBV4-3,TRBJ2-1,many,-,CASSQGSGAYNEQFF,TGCGCCAGCAGCCAGGGGTCGGGGGCATACAATGAGCAGTTCTTC
15,TRBV20-1,TRBJ2-2,many,TRBD2,CSASRLAGGTGELFF,TGCAGTGCTAGTAGGCTAGCGGGCGGGACCGGGGAGCTGTTTTTT
12,TRBV5-5,TRBJ1-2,many,-,CASSPVSDGYTF,TGTGCCAGCAGCCCGGTATCGGATGGCTACACCTTC
17,TRBV20-1,TRBJ2-7,many,TRBD2,CSACRLAAVGVSYEQYF,TGCAGTGCTTGTCGGCTAGCGGCAGTTGGGGTCTCCTACGAGCAGTACTTC
11,TRBV11-2,TRBJ2-1,few,-,CASSFGQAQFF,TGTGCCAGCAGCTTCGGTCAGGCGCAGTTCTTC
15,TRBV20-1,TRBJ2-2,many,TRBD2,CSARRRGGNTGELFF,TGCAGTGCTAGGAGGCGCGGGGGGAACACCGGGGAGCTGTTTTTT
15,TRBV15,TRBJ2-1,many,TRBD2,CATSSPGLAVNEQFF,TGTGCCACCAGCTCCCCGGGACTAGCGGTCAATGAGCAGTTCTTC
13,TRBV7-8,TRBJ2-7,many,-,CASSLEWDSSQYF,TGTGCCAGCAGCTTAGAGTGGGACTCCTCCCAGTACTTC
14,TRBV5-6,TRBJ2-3,many,TRBD2,CASRGGGGVDTQYF,TGTGCCAGCAGGGGCGGGGGGGGCGTTGATACGCAGTATTTT
13,TRBV7-8,TRBJ1-1,-,-,CASSRQSFYEAFF,TGTGCCAGCAGCCGTCAAAGTTTCTATGAAGCTTTCTTT
16,TRBV4-3,TRBJ2-2,few,-,CASSQQGYSTTGELFF,TGCGCCAGCAGCCAGCAGGGGTATTCGACCACCGGGGAGCTGTTTTTT
17,TRBV3-1,TRBJ2-1,-,TRBD2,CASSLLLGLAGINEQFF,TGTGCCAGCAGCCTCCTTTTGGGACTAGCGGGAATTAATGAGCAGTTCTTC
14,TRBV4-1,TRBJ2-2,many,-,CASSQKGTTGELFF,TGCGCCAGCAGCCAAAAGGGAACAACCGGGGAGCTGTTTTTT
12,TRBV20-1,TRBJ2-7,many,-,CSAGGRSYEQYF,TGCAGTGCCGGGGGCCGTTCTTACGAGCAGTACTTC
15,TRBV6-5,TRBJ2-1,many,-,CASSYGLATYNEQFF,TGTGCCAGCAGTTACGGTCTAGCTACCTACAATGAGCAGTTCTTC
15,TRBV6-1,TRBJ1-4,many,-,CASSEGPGPGEKLFF,TGTGCCAGCAGTGAAGGGCCAGGGCCGGGCGAAAAACTGTTTTTT
12,TRBV28,TRBJ2-7,many,-,CASSLDYYEQYF,TGTGCCAGCAGTCTCGACTACTACGAGCAGTACTTC
13,TRBV7-2,TRBJ1-2,many,TRBD1,CASSYRGEDGYTF,TGTGCCAGCAGCTACAGGGGGGAGGATGGCTACACCTTC
15,TRBV20-1,TRBJ2-1,many,TRBD2,CSARLLAGGVYEQFF,TGCAGTGCTAGGCTCTTAGCGGGAGGAGTTTATGAGCAGTTCTTC
14,TRBV7-2,TRBJ1-5,many,TRBD1,CASSLRRGTGPQHF,TGTGCCAGCAGCTTGCGTCGGGGGACAGGGCCCCAGCATTTT
12,TRBV20-1,TRBJ2-3,-,-,CSGGRGGDTQYF,TGCAGTGGCGGCAGGGGAGGGGATACGCAGTATTTT
18,TRBV11-2,TRBJ2-1,-,TRBD2,CASSLKPLAGSSYNEQFF,TGTGCCAGCAGCTTAAAGCCCCTAGCGGGAAGCTCCTACAATGAGCAGTTCTTC
11,TRBV20-1,TRBJ2-4,many,-,CSAPRGDIQYF,TGCAGTGCTCCGAGGGGGGACATTCAGTACTTC
15,TRBV7-2,TRBJ1-3,many,-,CASSSWTASGNTIYF,TGTGCCAGCAGCTCCTGGACAGCCTCTGGAAACACCATATATTTT
13,TRBV6-5,TRBJ2-7,many,TRBD2,CASRRGGSYEQYF,TGTGCCAGCCGAAGGGGAGGGTCCTACGAGCAGTACTTC
14,TRBV5-1,TRBJ1-5,many,-,CASSLGGFNQPQHF,TGCGCCAGCAGCTTGGGCGGTTTCAATCAGCCCCAGCATTTT
17,TRBV24-1,TRBJ2-2,many,TRBD2,CATSDWTSGSSTGELFF,TGTGCCACCAGTGATTGGACTAGCGGGAGTAGCACCGGGGAGCTGTTTTTT
12,TRBV20-1,TRBJ2-7,many,-,CSARKTSYEQYF,TGCAGCGCCCGTAAGACCTCCTACGAGCAGTACTTC
13,TRBV3-1,TRBJ1-3,many,-,CASSQDGGNTIYF,TGTGCCAGCAGCCAAGATGGAGGAAACACCATATATTTT